This T cell receptor (beta chain) is from a study of shared clonotypes between healthy human individuals. Study-wide results and limits: Estimated richness was generally greater in naive than memory subsets. Non-shared clonotypes had lower generation probabilities than clonotypes shared by all four sorted-subset donors. Sorted-subset sequencing was shown by rarefaction to be incomplete despite large depth. Since donors were few, the genetic and exposure-history diversity represented was limited.

Details on this clone: What it binds is not known.

TCRdb's copy holds only in-frame clones and misses some; the assay was immunoSEQ multiplex PCR. The table shows around 2.5 million clones, with approximately 94% occurring only once. This TCR was recovered from a man younger than 30 in good health. Some clones in this sample may be carry-over from other donors' samples. Material: naive CD4+ T cells from PBMCs. The subset here: CD45RA+ positively selected.

Here the CDR3 reads CSVDRTLGAEGYTF. CDR3 DNA: TGCAGCGTTGATAGGACCTTAGGAGCGGAGGGCTACACCTTC. The chain carries TRBV29-1 and TRBJ1-2; no definite D call. The CDR3 runs 14 residues. From germline, CDR1 is SQVTM and CDR2 ANQGSEA. The ends were cut back, 3 bases at V and 8 bases at J, with 19 bases in the middle.